This paragraph covers one TCR beta chain sequence. Its antigen remains undetermined. Base qualities were left out, and no much larger clone turns up one base away. The receptor library was made with the immunoSEQ multiplex PCR assay. In its TCRdb copy, this immuneACCESS table keeps in-frame sequences only and misses some clones. Where compared with another copy, unresolved V genes explain less than half of these, and the others have no known cause. Present in this sample are about 120,000 clones, approximately 90% of which were seen just once. The ten largest clones add up to over 2% of the sample. The data derive from a study of control samples from healthy donors and cancer patients (dated by TCRdb to between 2020 and 2021). The cysteine opens and the phenylalanine closes a CDR3 of 15 amino acids. Only CDR3 DNA is held: 45 bases, read in frame from base 1. The germline V gene specifies SGHRS as CDR1 and YFSETQ as CDR2. Trimming takes 1 base from V and 3 bases from J, and the germline ends sit 14 bases apart.

The chain is assembled from TRBV5-1 and TRBJ2-7; a tentative D match to TRBD2 spans 5 bases. Sequencing was performed on blood. The clonotype was recovered from a woman between 65 and 79 years old in good health. The DNA sequence reads TGCGCCAGCAGCTTGTTTCCGGGATCGGTCTACGAGCAGTACTTC. Its amino acids are CASSLFPGSVYEQYF.